This T cell receptor (beta chain) was sequenced during a study of blood T cells in healthy people across ages. PCR was performed a second time for about 7 to 12 cycles using a sample-barcoded 5' primer and a J-beta primer mix. Every sample returned 2.5 million or more CDR3-containing paired-end reads. MiXCR was run by TCRdb on the 5' RACE reads, yielding one entry per CDR3 protein. The sample contains about 730,000 distinct CDR3 sequences, roughly two fifths of which appear only once. The V end lost 5 bases, the J end lost 2 bases, and 18 bases lay between the germline ends. CDR3 size: 16 residues. The germline V gene has CDR1 LGHNA and CDR2 YNFKEQ. General study results and limits: Percentage of naive T cells showed a strong correlation with TCR beta diversity. What prevented conclusive comparison of naive and antigen-experienced cells was that PBMCs were unsorted.

On this clonotype itself: Its antigen is not known.

The sequenced material came from blood. J is TRBJ1-1 and V is TRBV4-2, with D unclear. The TCR originated in a woman aged 55-70 years in good health. The CDR3 region has the DNA TGTGCCAGCAGCGGGGATGGGCAGGTGGTAAACACTGAAGCTTTCTTT. Translation gives CASSGDGQVVNTEAFF.